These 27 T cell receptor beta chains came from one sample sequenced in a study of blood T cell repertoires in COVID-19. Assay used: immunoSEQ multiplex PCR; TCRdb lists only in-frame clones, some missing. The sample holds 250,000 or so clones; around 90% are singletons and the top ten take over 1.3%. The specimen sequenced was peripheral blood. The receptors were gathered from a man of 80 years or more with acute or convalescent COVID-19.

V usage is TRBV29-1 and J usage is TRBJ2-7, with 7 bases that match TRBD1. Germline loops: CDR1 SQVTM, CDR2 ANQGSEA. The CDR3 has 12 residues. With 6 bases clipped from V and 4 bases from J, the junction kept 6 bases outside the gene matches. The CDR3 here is CSVFGTEYEQYF. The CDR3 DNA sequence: TGCAGCGTATTCGGGACAGAATACGAGCAGTACTTC.

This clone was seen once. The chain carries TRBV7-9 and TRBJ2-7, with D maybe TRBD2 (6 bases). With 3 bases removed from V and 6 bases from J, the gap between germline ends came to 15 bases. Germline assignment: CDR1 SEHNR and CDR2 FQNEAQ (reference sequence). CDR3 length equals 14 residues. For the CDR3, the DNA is TGTGCCAGCAGCTTGGGGACTTCCTATGGCGAGCAGTACTTC. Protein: CASSLGTSYGEQYF. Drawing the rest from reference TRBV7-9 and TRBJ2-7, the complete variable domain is DTGVSQNPRHKITKRGQNVTFRCDPISEHNRLYWYRQTLGQGPEFLTYFQNEAQLEKSRLLSDRFSAERPKGSFSTLEIQRTEQGDSAMYLCASSLGTSYGEQYFGPGTRLTVT.

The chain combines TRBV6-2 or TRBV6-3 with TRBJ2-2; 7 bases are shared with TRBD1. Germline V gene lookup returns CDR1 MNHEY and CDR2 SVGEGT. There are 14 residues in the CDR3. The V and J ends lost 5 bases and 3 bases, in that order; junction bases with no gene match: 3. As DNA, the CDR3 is TGTGCCAGCAGTACAGGGACAGACACCGGGGAGCTGTTTTTT. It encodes CASSTGTDTGELFF.

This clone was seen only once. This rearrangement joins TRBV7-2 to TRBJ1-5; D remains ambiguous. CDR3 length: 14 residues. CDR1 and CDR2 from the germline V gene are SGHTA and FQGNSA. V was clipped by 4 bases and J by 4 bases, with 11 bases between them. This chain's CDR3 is CASSSEGGNQPQHF. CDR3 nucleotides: TGTGCCAGCAGCTCCGAAGGCGGAAATCAGCCCCAGCATTTT.

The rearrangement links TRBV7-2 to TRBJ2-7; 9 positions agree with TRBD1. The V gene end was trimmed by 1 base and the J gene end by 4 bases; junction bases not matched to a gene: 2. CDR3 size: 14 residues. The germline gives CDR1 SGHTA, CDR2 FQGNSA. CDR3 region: CASSLGQGGYEQYF. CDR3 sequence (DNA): TGTGCCAGCAGCTTAGGACAGGGGGGGTACGAGCAGTACTTC.

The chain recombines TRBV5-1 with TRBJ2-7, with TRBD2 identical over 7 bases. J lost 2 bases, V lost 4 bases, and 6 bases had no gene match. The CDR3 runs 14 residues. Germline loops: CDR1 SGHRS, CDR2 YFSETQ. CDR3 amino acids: CASSASGATYEQYF. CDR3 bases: TGCGCCAGCAGCGCCAGCGGGGCTACCTACGAGCAGTACTTC.

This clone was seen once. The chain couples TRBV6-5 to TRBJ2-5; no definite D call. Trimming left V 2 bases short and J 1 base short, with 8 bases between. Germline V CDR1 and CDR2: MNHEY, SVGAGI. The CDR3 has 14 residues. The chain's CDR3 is CASSYEWAQETQYF. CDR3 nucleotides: TGTGCCAGCAGTTACGAGTGGGCCCAAGAGACCCAGTACTTC.

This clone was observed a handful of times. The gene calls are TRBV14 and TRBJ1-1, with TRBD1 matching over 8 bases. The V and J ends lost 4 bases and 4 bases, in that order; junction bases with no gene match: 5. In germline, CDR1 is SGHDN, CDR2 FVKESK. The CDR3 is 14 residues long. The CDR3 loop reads CASSRDRGFTEAFF. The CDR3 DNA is TGTGCCAGCAGCCGCGACAGGGGCTTCACTGAAGCTTTCTTT.

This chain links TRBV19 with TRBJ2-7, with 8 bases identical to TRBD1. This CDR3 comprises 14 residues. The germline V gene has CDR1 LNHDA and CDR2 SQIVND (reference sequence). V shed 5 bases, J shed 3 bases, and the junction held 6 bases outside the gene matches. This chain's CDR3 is CASSLTGVIYEQYF. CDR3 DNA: TGTGCCAGTAGTTTGACAGGGGTAATCTACGAGCAGTACTTC.

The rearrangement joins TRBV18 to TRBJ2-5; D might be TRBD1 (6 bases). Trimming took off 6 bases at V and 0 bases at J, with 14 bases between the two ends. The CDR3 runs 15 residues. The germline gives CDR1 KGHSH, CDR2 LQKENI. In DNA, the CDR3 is TGTGCCAGCTCCCCCCCCCAGGGGTACCAAGAGACCCAGTACTTC. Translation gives CASSPPQGYQETQYF.

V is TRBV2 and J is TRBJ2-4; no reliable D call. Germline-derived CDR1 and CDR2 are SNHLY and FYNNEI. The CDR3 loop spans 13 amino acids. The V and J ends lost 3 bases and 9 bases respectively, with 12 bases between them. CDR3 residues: CASSEVLRGIQYF. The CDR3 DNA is TGTGCCAGCAGTGAGGTCCTCCGAGGCATTCAGTACTTC.

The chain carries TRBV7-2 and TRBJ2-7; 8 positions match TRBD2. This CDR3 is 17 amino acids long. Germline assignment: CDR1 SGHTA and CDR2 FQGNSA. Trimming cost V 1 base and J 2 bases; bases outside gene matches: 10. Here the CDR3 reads CASSLVDPGGKTYEQYF. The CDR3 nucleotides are TGTGCCAGCAGCTTAGTCGACCCGGGAGGGAAGACCTACGAGCAGTACTTC.

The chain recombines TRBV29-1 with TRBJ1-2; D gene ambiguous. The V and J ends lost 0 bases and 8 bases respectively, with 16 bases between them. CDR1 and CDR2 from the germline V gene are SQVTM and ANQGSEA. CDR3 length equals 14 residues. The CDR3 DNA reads TGCAGCGTTGAAGAGAGGGAAGGAGCAAAGGGCTACACCTTC. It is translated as CSVEEREGAKGYTF.

The CDR3 here is CASSSGDSGTGELFF. The CDR3 DNA sequence: TGTGCCAGCAGTTCAGGAGATTCGGGAACCGGGGAGCTGTTTTTT. The chain is built from TRBV6-5 and TRBJ2-2, with D perhaps TRBD2 (5 bases). Germline V gene sequence: CDR1 MNHEY, CDR2 SVGAGI. CDR3 length: 15 residues. V dropped 4 bases and J dropped 5 bases, with 14 bases sitting between them.

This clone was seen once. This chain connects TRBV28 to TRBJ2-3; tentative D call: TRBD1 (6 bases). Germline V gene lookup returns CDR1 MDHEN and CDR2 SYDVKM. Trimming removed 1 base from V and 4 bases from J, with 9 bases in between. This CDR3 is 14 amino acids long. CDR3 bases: TGTGCCAGCAGTTTATCCACAGGGTCAGATACGCAGTATTTT. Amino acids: CASSLSTGSDTQYF. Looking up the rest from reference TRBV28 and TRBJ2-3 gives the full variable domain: DVKVTQSSRYLVKRTGEKVFLECVQDMDHENMFWYRQDPGLGLRLIYFSYDVKMKEKGDIPEGYSVSREKKERFSLILESASTNQTSMYLCASSLSTGSDTQYFGPGTRLTVL.

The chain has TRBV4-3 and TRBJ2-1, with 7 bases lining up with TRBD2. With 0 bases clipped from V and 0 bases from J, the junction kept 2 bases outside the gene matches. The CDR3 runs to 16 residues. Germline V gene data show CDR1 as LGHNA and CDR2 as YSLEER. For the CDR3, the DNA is TGCGCCAGCAGCCAAGAAGCGGGATTCTCCTACAATGAGCAGTTCTTC. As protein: CASSQEAGFSYNEQFF.

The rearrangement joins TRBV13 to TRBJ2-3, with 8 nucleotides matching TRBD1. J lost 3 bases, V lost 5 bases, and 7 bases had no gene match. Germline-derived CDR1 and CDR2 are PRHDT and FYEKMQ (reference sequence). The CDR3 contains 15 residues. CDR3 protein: CASSLGQGVTDTQYF. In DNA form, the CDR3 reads TGTGCCAGCAGCCTTGGACAGGGCGTGACAGATACGCAGTATTTT.

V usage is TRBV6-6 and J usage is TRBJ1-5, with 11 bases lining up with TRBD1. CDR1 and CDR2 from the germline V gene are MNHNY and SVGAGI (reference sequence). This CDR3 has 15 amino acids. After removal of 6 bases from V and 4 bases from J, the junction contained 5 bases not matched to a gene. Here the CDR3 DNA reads TGTGCCAGCAGCTTTCGGGACAGGGGGAATCAGCCCCAGCATTTT. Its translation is CASSFRDRGNQPQHF.

This chain's CDR3 is CASSLGALGTGVYEQYF. The CDR3 nucleotides read TGCGCCAGCAGCTTGGGTGCCTTGGGGACAGGGGTCTACGAGCAGTACTTC. This rearrangement joins TRBV5-1 to TRBJ2-7, with 10 bases that match TRBD1. Unmatched junction bases numbered 9, after V lost 0 bases and J lost 3 bases. Germline V lookup: CDR1 SGHRS, CDR2 YFSETQ. The CDR3 extends over 17 amino acids.

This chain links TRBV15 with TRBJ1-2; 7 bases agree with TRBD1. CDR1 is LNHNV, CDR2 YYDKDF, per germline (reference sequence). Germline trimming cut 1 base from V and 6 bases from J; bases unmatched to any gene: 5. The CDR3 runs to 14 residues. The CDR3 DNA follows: TGTGCCACCAGCAGAGCCCAGGGGGTTGATGGCTACACCTTC. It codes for CATSRAQGVDGYTF.

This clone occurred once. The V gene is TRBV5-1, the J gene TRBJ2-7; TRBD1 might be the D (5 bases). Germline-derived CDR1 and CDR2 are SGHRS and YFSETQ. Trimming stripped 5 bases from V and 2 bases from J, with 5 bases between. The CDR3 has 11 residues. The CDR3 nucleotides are TGCGCCAGCAGGGACACCTACGAGCAGTACTTC. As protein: CASRDTYEQYF.

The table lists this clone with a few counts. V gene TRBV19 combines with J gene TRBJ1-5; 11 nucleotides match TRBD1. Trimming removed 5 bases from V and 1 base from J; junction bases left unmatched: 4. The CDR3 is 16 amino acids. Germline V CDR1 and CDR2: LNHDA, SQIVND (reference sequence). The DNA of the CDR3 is TGTGCCAGTAGTGGGACAGGGGGTCGGAGCAATCAGCCCCAGCATTTT. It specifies CASSGTGGRSNQPQHF.

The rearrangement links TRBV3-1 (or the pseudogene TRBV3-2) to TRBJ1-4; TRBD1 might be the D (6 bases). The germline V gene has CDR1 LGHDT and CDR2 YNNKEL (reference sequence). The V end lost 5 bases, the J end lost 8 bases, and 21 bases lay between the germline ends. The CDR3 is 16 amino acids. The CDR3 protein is CASSNVGGRRGEKLFF. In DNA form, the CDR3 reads TGTGCCAGCAGCAACGTCGGGGGGCGGAGAGGCGAAAAACTGTTTTTT.

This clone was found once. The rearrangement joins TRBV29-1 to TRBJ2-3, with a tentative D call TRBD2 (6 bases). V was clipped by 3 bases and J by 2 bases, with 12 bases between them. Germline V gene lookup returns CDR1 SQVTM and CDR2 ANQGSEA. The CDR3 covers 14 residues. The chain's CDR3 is CSVEGGRLTDTQYF. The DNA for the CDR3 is TGCAGCGTTGAGGGGGGTAGGCTCACAGATACGCAGTATTTT.

This CDR3 reads CATSRGDRIMNTEAFF. DNA of the CDR3: TGTGCCACCAGCAGAGGGGACAGAATAATGAACACTGAAGCTTTCTTT. The chain has TRBV15 and TRBJ1-1, with 7 bases identical to TRBD1. CDR1 is LNHNV, CDR2 YYDKDF, per germline (reference sequence). CDR3 length: 16 residues. Trimming took 1 base from V and 0 from J; bases not matched to a gene: 5.

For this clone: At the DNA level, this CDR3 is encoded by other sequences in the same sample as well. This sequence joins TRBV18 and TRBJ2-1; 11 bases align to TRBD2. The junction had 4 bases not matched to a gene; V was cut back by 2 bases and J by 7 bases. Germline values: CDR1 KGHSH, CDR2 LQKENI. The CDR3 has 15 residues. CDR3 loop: CASSPGLAGGNEQFF. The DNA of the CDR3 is TGTGCCAGCTCACCAGGGCTAGCGGGAGGAAATGAGCAGTTCTTC. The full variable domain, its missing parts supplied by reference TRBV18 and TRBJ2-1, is NAGVMQNPRHLVRRRGQEARLRCSPMKGHSHVYWYRQLPEEGLKFMVYLQKENIIDESGMPKERFSAEFPKEGPSILRIQQVVRGDSAAYFCASSPGLAGGNEQFFGPGTRLTVL.

The CDR3 sequence is CSVGAPTGEQYF. DNA of the CDR3: TGCAGCGTTGGGGCACCAACGGGGGAGCAGTACTTC. The chain is built from TRBV29-1 and TRBJ2-7; TRBD2 is a possible D gene (5 bases). The V gene's germline CDR1 is SQVTM and CDR2 ANQGSEA. V was cut by 4 bases and J by 7 bases, with 14 bases left in between. The CDR3 extends over 12 amino acids.